The sequence of this T cell receptor (beta chain) was determined in a study of OX40 agonist ivuxolimab in advanced cancers. Findings and caveats of the study: Researchers report that CD8+ T cells had, on average, more expanded clones than CD4+.

The CDR3 totals 15 residues. V was clipped by 3 bases and J by 0 bases, with 12 bases between them. CDR1 and CDR2 (germline): SGHTA, FQGNSA. About this clone: Its specificity is not known.

Using immunoSEQ multiplex PCR, the repertoire was profiled, and TCRdb retains in-frame clones only, with some absent. The sample holds roughly 86,000 clones, approximately 91% seen once. This specimen consisted of CD4+ or CD8+ T cells sorted from blood, obtained in a trial of the OX40 agonist ivuxolimab. The chain joins TRBV7-2 to TRBJ2-7, with D maybe TRBD2 (6 bases). This TCR came from an adult with an advanced solid tumor such as melanoma, head and neck, liver or kidney cancer. This chain's CDR3 is CASSFTGLSSYEQYF. In DNA form, the CDR3 reads TGTGCCAGCAGCTTTACGGGACTCAGCTCCTACGAGCAGTACTTC.